This T cell receptor beta chain was identified in a study of memory CD4+ T cells and cytomegalovirus serostatus. Looking at the study overall: This sample comes from healthy Belgian adults, 8 to 10 CMV seropositive, 20 to 25 seronegative.

Trimming took 5 bases from V and 6 from J; bases not matched to a gene: 7. The CDR3 length is 14 residues. Looked up from germline, CDR1 is SQVTM and CDR2 is ANQGSEA. Points from the study as a whole: Suggested: most of the CMV-linked TCR signature lies in CD4+ memory cells.

Original data processing: After removing out-of-frame reads, 2 million to 2.5 million distinct TCRbeta sequences remained. Using immunoSEQ multiplex PCR, the repertoire was profiled, and TCRdb retains in-frame clones only, with some absent. The DNA gave D and trimming, while V, J and clone size come from that table. The top ten clones hold under 0.5% of a sample with 55,000 to 65,000 clones, 82% of them seen once. About this clone: Its antigen remains unidentified.

Single viable CD3+CD4+CD8-CD45RO+ cells were sorted as the memory CD4+ T cells. The sequenced sample consisted of memory CD4+ T cells from blood. The clonotype was recovered from an adult in good health and CMV-seronegative. Some clones in this sample may be carry-over from other donors' samples. The rearrangement uses TRBV29-1 and TRBJ2-2; 9 bases fit TRBD1. This chain's CDR3 is CSVSGQGRAGELFF. The CDR3, as DNA: TGCAGCGTTTCGGGACAGGGTCGCGCCGGGGAGCTGTTTTTT.